The TCR beta chain described here comes from a study of blood T cell repertoires in COVID-19. The protocol was immunoSEQ multiplex PCR, while the TCRdb copy is restricted to in-frame clones and leaves out a portion. The sample has roughly 240,000 clones; 80% to 90% are singletons. The V segment lost 6 bases and the J segment 4 bases; nucleotides outside the gene matches: 8. CDR1 MNHEY and CDR2 SVGAGI come from the germline V gene. The CDR3 runs 15 residues. Material: peripheral blood. This TCR came from a woman between 65 and 79 years old with acute or convalescent COVID-19. The V call is TRBV6-5, the J call TRBJ2-1, with 8 bases aligning to TRBD1. CDR3 sequence: CASRSGTGPYNEQFF. The CDR3 DNA is TGTGCCAGCAGGTCCGGGACAGGCCCTTACAATGAGCAGTTCTTC.